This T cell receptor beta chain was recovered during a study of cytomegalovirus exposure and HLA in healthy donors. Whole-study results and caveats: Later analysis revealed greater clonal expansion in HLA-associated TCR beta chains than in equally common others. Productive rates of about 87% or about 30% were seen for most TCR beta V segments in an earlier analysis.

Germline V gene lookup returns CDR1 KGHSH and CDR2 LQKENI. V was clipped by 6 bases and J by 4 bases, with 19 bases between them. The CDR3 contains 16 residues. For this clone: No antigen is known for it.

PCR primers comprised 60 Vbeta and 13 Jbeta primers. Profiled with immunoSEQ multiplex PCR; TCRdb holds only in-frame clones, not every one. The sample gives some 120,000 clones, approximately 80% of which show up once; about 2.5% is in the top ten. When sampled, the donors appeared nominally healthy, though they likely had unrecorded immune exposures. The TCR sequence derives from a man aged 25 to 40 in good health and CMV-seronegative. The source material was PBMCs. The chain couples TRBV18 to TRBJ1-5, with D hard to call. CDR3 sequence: CASSDAPGIMNQPQHF. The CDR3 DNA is TGTGCCAGCTCTGATGCCCCGGGGATCATGAATCAGCCCCAGCATTTT.